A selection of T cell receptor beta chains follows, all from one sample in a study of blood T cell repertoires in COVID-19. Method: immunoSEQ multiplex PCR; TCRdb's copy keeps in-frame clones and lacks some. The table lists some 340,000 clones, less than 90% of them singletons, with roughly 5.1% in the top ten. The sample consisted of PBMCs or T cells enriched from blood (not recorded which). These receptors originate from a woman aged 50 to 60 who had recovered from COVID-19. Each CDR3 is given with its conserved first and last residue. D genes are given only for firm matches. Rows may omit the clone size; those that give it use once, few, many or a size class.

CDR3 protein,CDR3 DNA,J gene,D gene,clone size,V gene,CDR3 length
CASSQDRDFLDTQYF,TGCGCCAGCAGCCAGGACCGGGACTTTCTTGATACGCAGTATTTT,TRBJ2-3,-,-,TRBV4-1,15
CASSLYGTPYYEQYF,TGTGCCAGCAGCTTATACGGGACACCTTACTACGAGCAGTACTTC,TRBJ2-7,-,-,TRBV7-6,15
CASSYGVWDMNTEAFF,TGTGCCAGCAGCTACGGGGTCTGGGATATGAACACTGAAGCTTTCTTT,TRBJ1-1,-,-,TRBV11-2,16
CASSSGVYEQYF,TGTGCCAGCAGCTCAGGGGTCTACGAGCAGTACTTC,TRBJ2-7,-,few,TRBV7-9,12
CAWSVIQGVGYTF,TGTGCCTGGAGTGTAATTCAGGGTGTTGGCTACACCTTC,TRBJ1-2,-,-,TRBV30,13
CANRGSETQYF,TGTGCCAACCGAGGTTCGGAGACCCAGTACTTC,TRBJ2-5,-,-,TRBV27,11
CASSPGGAEGYGYTF,TGTGCCAGCAGCCCGGGCGGGGCTGAGGGATATGGCTACACCTTC,TRBJ1-2,-,-,TRBV7-2,15
CASSQLRYGNTIYF,TGCGCCAGCAGCCAGCTAAGATATGGAAACACCATATATTTT,TRBJ1-3,-,-,TRBV4-1,14
CASSTKGTVGGYTF,TGTGCCAGTAGTACCAAAGGGACAGTGGGGGGCTACACCTTC,TRBJ1-2,TRBD1,-,TRBV19,14
CASTTPAGTEAFF,TGTGCCAGCACCACCCCAGCGGGCACTGAAGCTTTCTTT,TRBJ1-1,-,-,TRBV27,13
CASSLVTGIPLQYF,TGTGCCAGCAGCTTAGTTACAGGGATACCCCTTCAGTACTTC,TRBJ2-4,-,-,TRBV7-9,14
CASSHDSASNQPQHF,TGTGCCAGCAGCCATGACTCAGCTTCCAATCAGCCCCAGCATTTT,TRBJ1-5,-,-,TRBV7-2,15
CASSVRGTSGHPAQETQYF,TGTGCCAGCAGCGTCAGAGGGACTAGCGGCCATCCGGCGCAAGAGACCCAGTACTTC,TRBJ2-5,TRBD2,-,TRBV9,19
CASSFWPGELFF,TGTGCCAGCAGTTTCTGGCCCGGGGAGCTGTTTTTT,TRBJ2-2,-,-,TRBV27,12
CASSPGWDQPQHF,TGTGCCAGCAGTCCCGGGTGGGATCAGCCCCAGCATTTT,TRBJ1-5,-,-,TRBV3-1/TRBV3-2,13
CASSSRQKDNEKLFF,TGTGCCAGCAGTTCCCGACAGAAAGACAATGAAAAACTGTTTTTT,TRBJ1-4,-,-,TRBV6-5,15
CASKTTGENSPLHF,TGTGCCAGTAAGACGACAGGGGAGAATTCACCCCTCCACTTT,TRBJ1-6,TRBD1,-,TRBV7-9,14
CASSYADRTNQPQHF,TGTGCCAGCAGTTACGCGGACAGGACTAATCAGCCCCAGCATTTT,TRBJ1-5,TRBD1,-,TRBV6-2/TRBV6-3,15
CASSLDGIASYNEQFF,TGCGCCAGCAGCTTGGATGGAATAGCGAGCTACAATGAGCAGTTCTTC,TRBJ2-1,-,-,TRBV5-1,16
CASSLGLAGGPGEQYF,TGTGCCAGCAGTTTAGGCCTAGCGGGAGGGCCGGGCGAGCAGTACTTC,TRBJ2-7,TRBD2,-,TRBV6-5,16
CASSQGIHNSNQPQHF,TGCGCCAGCAGCCAAGGAATACACAATAGCAATCAGCCCCAGCATTTT,TRBJ1-5,-,few,TRBV4-1,16
CASSLEPSYEGYTF,TGCGCCAGCAGCTTGGAACCGTCCTATGAGGGCTACACCTTC,TRBJ1-2,-,-,TRBV5-1,14
CASSPPGGTPSNEQFF,TGTGCCAGCAGCCCCCCAGGCGGGACGCCATCCAATGAGCAGTTCTTC,TRBJ2-1,-,-,TRBV7-9,16
CASSRTGQWGGNTEAFF,TGTGCCAGCAGTAGGACAGGGCAATGGGGAGGGAACACTGAAGCTTTCTTT,TRBJ1-1,TRBD1,-,TRBV2,17
CASGSQNTEAFF,TGTGCTAGTGGCTCACAGAACACTGAAGCTTTCTTT,TRBJ1-1,-,-,TRBV12-5,12
CASSPQRGDTQYF,TGTGCCAGCAGCCCGCAACGAGGGGATACGCAGTATTTT,TRBJ2-3,-,few,TRBV14,13